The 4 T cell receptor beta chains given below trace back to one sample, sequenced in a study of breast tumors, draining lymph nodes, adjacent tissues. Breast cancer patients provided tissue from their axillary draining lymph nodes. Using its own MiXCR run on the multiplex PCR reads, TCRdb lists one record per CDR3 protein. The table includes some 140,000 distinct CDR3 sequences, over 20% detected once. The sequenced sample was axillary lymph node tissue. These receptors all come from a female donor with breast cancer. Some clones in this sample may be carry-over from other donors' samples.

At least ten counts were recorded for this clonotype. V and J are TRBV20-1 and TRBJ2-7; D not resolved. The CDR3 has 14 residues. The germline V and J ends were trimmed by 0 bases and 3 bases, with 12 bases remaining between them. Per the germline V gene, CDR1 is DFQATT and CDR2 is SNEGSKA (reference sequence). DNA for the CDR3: TGCAGTGCTAGAGACCCCTTAGGTCGCTACGAGCAGTACTTC. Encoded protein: CSARDPLGRYEQYF.

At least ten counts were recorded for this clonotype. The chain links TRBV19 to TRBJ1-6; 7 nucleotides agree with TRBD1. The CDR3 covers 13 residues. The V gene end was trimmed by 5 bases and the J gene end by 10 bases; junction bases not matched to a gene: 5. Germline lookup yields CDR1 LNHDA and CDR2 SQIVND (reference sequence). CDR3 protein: CASSATGYSPLHF. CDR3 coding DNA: TGTGCCAGTAGTGCGACAGGGTACTCACCCCTCCACTTT.

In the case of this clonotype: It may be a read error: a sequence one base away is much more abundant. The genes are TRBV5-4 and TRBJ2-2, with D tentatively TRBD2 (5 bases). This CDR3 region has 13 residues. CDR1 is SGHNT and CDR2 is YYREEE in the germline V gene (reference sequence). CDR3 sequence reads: CASSPLTTGEPFF. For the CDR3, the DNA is TGTGCCAGCAGCCCCTTGACCACCGGGGAGCCGTTTTTT.

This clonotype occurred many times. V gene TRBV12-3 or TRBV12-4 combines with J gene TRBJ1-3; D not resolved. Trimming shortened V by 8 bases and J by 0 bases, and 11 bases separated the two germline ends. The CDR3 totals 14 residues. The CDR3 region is CASAPAGSGNTIYF. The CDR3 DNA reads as TGTGCCAGCGCCCCGGCGGGCTCTGGAAACACCATATATTTT.